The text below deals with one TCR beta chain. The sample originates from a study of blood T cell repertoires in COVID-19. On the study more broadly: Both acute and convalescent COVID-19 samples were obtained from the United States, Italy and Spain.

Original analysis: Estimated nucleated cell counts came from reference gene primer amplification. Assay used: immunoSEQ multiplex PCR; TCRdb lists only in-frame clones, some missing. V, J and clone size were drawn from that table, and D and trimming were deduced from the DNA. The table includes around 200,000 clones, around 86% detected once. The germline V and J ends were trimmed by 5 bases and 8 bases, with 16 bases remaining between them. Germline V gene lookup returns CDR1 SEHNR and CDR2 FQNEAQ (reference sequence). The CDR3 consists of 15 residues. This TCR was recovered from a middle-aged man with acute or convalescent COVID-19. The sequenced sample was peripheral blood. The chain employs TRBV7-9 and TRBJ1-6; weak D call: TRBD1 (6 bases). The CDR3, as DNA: TGTGCCAGCAGCCCCCCAGGGGCGTCGGATTCACCCCTCCACTTT. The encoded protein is CASSPPGASDSPLHF.